This is a list of T cell receptor beta chains from one sample in a study of shared clonotypes between healthy human individuals. Sequenced by immunoSEQ multiplex PCR; TCRdb stores in-frame clones only, minus some. The table lists hundreds of thousands of clones, roughly 95% of them singletons. Sequenced sample: naive CD8+ T cells sorted from blood. These receptors all come from a woman aged 30 to 39 in good health. CDR3s include the opening cysteine and the closing phenylalanine or tryptophan. Fields, in order: clone size, D gene, V gene, J gene, CDR3 protein, CDR3 DNA. The D gene is left open where the match is weak. Size is omitted from some rows. Given values are once, few, many or a class for expanded clones.

>-|-|TRBV6-6|TRBJ1-4
CASSYVANEKLFF
TGTGCCAGCAGTTACGTAGCTAATGAAAAACTGTTTTTT
>few|-|TRBV19|TRBJ2-7
CASLDSFSYEQYF
TGTGCCAGTTTGGACAGCTTCTCCTACGAGCAGTACTTC
>-|-|TRBV5-1|TRBJ2-7
CASSLTTGLYEQYF
TGCGCCAGCAGCTTGACGACAGGTTTATACGAGCAGTACTTC
>-|TRBD1|TRBV27|TRBJ1-5
CASSLGTGSGQPQHF
TGTGCCAGCAGTTTAGGGACAGGGTCAGGTCAGCCCCAGCATTTT
>-|TRBD2|TRBV11-2|TRBJ2-1
CASSPRWGLGLAIYNEQFF
TGTGCCAGCAGCCCGCGGTGGGGGTTGGGACTAGCGATATACAATGAGCAGTTCTTC
>-|TRBD1|TRBV28|TRBJ2-7
CATEGQGVREQYF
TGTGCCACCGAAGGACAGGGCGTTCGAGAGCAGTACTTC
>once|-|TRBV15|TRBJ2-7
CATSSGSPEQYF
TGTGCCACCAGCAGTGGGAGCCCCGAGCAGTACTTC
>-|-|TRBV7-9|TRBJ2-7
CASSPIENPYEQYF
TGTGCCAGCAGCCCAATAGAAAATCCCTACGAGCAGTACTTC
>-|TRBD2|TRBV9|TRBJ2-7
CASSEMAPGLVCEQYF
TGTGCCAGCAGCGAGATGGCCCCGGGACTAGTGTGCGAGCAGTACTTC
>-|TRBD1|TRBV15|TRBJ2-7
CATSWDRNYEQYF
TGTGCCACCAGCTGGGACAGGAACTACGAGCAGTATTTC
>-|-|TRBV9|TRBJ1-4
CASTPGAGNEKLFF
TGTGCCAGCACCCCGGGGGCCGGGAATGAAAAACTGTTTTTT
>-|-|TRBV29-1|TRBJ2-3
CSVELSGTDTQYF
TGCAGCGTTGAACTAAGCGGCACAGATACGCAGTATTTT
>-|-|TRBV7-9|TRBJ2-5
CASSKEPGRSQETQYF
TGTGCCAGCAGCAAAGAACCGGGACGGTCACAAGAGACCCAGTACTTC
>-|-|TRBV27|TRBJ2-7
CASSPAGPYYEQYF
TGTGCCAGCAGTCCGGCGGGGCCTTACTACGAGCAGTACTTC
>few|TRBD1|TRBV29-1|TRBJ2-7
CSVAGTGARNEQYF
TGCAGCGTTGCAGGGACAGGGGCGAGGAACGAGCAGTACTTC
>-|-|TRBV7-9|TRBJ2-1
CASSLSENDEQFF
TGTGCCAGCAGCTTGTCAGAGAACGATGAGCAGTTCTTC
>-|-|TRBV5-4|TRBJ2-7
CASSFRVRVESSYEQYF
TGTGCCAGCAGCTTCCGGGTCAGGGTTGAGAGCTCCTACGAGCAGTACTTC
>-|TRBD1|TRBV28|TRBJ1-3
CASSTPRTGVHLENTIYF
TGTGCCAGCAGTACCCCTCGGACAGGGGTCCATTTGGAGAACACCATATATTTT
>-|-|TRBV9|TRBJ1-4
CASSPRVGANNEKLFF
TGTGCCAGCAGCCCACGTGTTGGGGCGAATAATGAAAAACTGTTTTTT
>-|TRBD1|TRBV27|TRBJ2-1
CASSVTGTGSWEQFF
TGTGCCAGCAGTGTTACCGGGACAGGATCCTGGGAGCAGTTCTTC
>-|TRBD2|TRBV4-1|TRBJ2-5
CASSLGGLAGQETQYF
TGCGCCAGCAGCCTGGGGGGACTAGCGGGACAAGAGACCCAGTACTTC
>-|-|TRBV7-2|TRBJ2-3
CASSKSPDTQYF
TGTGCCAGCAGCAAATCCCCAGATACGCAGTATTTT
>-|-|TRBV27|TRBJ2-7
CASSLSRGAYEQYF
TGTGCCAGCAGTTTATCCCGCGGAGCCTACGAGCAGTACTTC
>-|-|TRBV28|TRBJ2-7
CASSSPAVDADYEQYF
TGTGCCAGCAGTTCCCCTGCTGTGGATGCGGACTACGAGCAGTACTTC
>-|-|TRBV7-9|TRBJ1-3
CASSFDQGPSGNTIYF
TGTGCCAGCAGCTTTGATCAGGGACCCTCTGGAAACACCATATATTTT
>-|TRBD1|TRBV4-1|TRBJ2-7
CASSPGTGGPYEQYF
TGCGCCAGCAGCCCAGGGACAGGGGGCCCCTACGAGCAGTACTTC
>-|-|TRBV27|TRBJ1-3
CASSLGSPLYGNTIYF
TGTGCCAGCAGTTTAGGCTCCCCCCTATACGGAAACACCATATATTTT
>-|-|TRBV30|TRBJ2-1
CAWSSSHEQFF
TGTGCCTGGAGTTCCTCCCATGAGCAGTTCTTC
>-|TRBD2|TRBV13|TRBJ2-1
CASSLAGRTSVFDEQFF
TGTGCCAGCAGCTTAGCTGGGCGGACTAGCGTATTTGATGAGCAGTTCTTC
>-|-|TRBV5-1|TRBJ1-5
CASSLGAGRQNQPQHF
TGCGCCAGCAGCTTGGGAGCAGGGAGGCAAAATCAGCCCCAGCATTTT
>-|TRBD1|TRBV6-1|TRBJ2-1
CASRTGGPRNEQFF
TGTGCCAGCAGGACAGGGGGCCCTCGCAATGAGCAGTTCTTC
>few|TRBD1|TRBV19|TRBJ2-7
CASSGTGVSYEQYF
TGTGCCAGTAGTGGGACAGGGGTCTCCTACGAGCAGTACTTC
>-|-|TRBV9|TRBJ2-7
CASSVDHKGSYEQYF
TGTGCCAGCAGCGTAGATCACAAGGGGTCCTACGAGCAGTACTTC
>-|-|TRBV18|TRBJ1-1
CASSPLDRGLDTEAFF
TGTGCCAGCTCACCCCTTGATAGAGGGCTCGACACTGAAGCTTTCTTT
>once|-|TRBV4-1|TRBJ1-1
CASSQPPTGNTEAFF
TGCGCCAGCAGCCAACCACCGACTGGCAACACTGAAGCTTTCTTT
>-|-|TRBV13|TRBJ2-1
CASSLGLRANSHEQFF
TGTGCCAGCAGCTTAGGGCTCCGGGCCAATTCGCATGAGCAGTTCTTC
>-|-|TRBV9|TRBJ2-1
CASSAPRGGNSPTAYNEQFF
TGTGCCAGCAGCGCCCCCCGAGGCGGGAACTCCCCAACCGCCTACAATGAGCAGTTCTTC
>-|TRBD2|TRBV4-2|TRBJ2-7
CASSQDLELAGSSYEQYF
TGTGCCAGCAGCCAAGATCTTGAACTAGCGGGCAGCTCCTACGAGCAGTACTTC
>few|TRBD1|TRBV5-1|TRBJ2-7
CASSPDRGWDEQYF
TGCGCCAGCAGCCCGGACAGGGGATGGGACGAGCAGTACTTC
>-|TRBD1|TRBV27|TRBJ2-7
CASSFDRAGEQYF
TGTGCCAGCAGTTTTGACAGGGCTGGCGAGCAGTACTTC
>-|-|TRBV28|TRBJ1-5
CASRTLFQPQHF
TGTGCCAGCCGTACCTTGTTCCAGCCCCAGCATTTT
>-|-|TRBV20-1|TRBJ2-5
CSARRETQYF
TGCAGTGCTAGAAGGGAGACCCAGTACTTC
>-|-|TRBV4-1|TRBJ2-3
CASSRTATSTDTQYF
TGCGCCAGCAGCCGGACGGCGACTAGCACAGATACGCAGTATTTT
>-|-|TRBV21-1|TRBJ2-7
CASSKARGLAYEQYF
TGTGCCAGCAGCAAAGCGCGGGGACTAGCGTACGAGCAGTACTTC
>-|TRBD2|TRBV28|TRBJ2-7
CASNRGGLGYEQYF
TGTGCCAGCAATCGGGGAGGGTTAGGCTACGAGCAGTACTTC
>-|TRBD1|TRBV11-3|TRBJ1-4
CASSLYRGPPEELFF
TGTGCCAGCAGCTTATACAGGGGGCCCCCTGAAGAACTGTTTTTT
>-|-|TRBV19|TRBJ2-7
CASSISMGYEQYF
TGTGCCAGTAGTATTTCTATGGGCTACGAGCAGTACTTC
>-|-|TRBV27|TRBJ2-7
CASSPTGSGPYEQYF
TGTGCCAGCAGCCCAACAGGGTCTGGCCCCTACGAGCAGTACTTC
>once|-|TRBV27|TRBJ2-3
CASSVLRVSTDTQYF
TGTGCCAGCAGTGTGTTGCGGGTTAGCACAGATACGCAGTATTTT